This paragraph reports one T cell receptor (beta chain). The antigen is undetermined. The source of the sample is a study of CD8+ T cells in alopecia areata. About the research overall: Severity scores in treated patients reflected the percentage of scalp affected.

Study findings and constraints: Clonality was higher in lesional than normal scalp, especially in alopecia totalis/universalis. Association of baseline CD8+ expansion with response is uncertain owing to one nonresponder. A large proportion of expanded lesional clones were detected persisting in scalp and blood during tofacitinib.

Sequencing templates came from extracted RNA that was reverse transcribed into cDNA. Assay: immunoSEQ multiplex PCR; the TCRdb copy retains only in-frame clones and omits some. Here the sample spans approximately 150,000 clones, less than 70% being singletons. The CDR3 spans 12 residues. The V gene's germline CDR1 is GTSNPN and CDR2 SVGIG (reference sequence). With 1 base removed from V and 8 bases from J, the gap between germline ends came to 9 bases. Stated treatment: oral pan-JAK inhibitor, 5-10 mg twice daily. The chain employs TRBV30 and TRBJ2-4; D unresolved. Specimen: CD4+ T cells sorted from blood, collected at week 24, from a patient treated with tofacitinib. The TCR was taken from a human donor with alopecia areata. CDR3 DNA: TGTGCCTGGAGTGCCAGTGATTACATTCAGTACTTC. This encodes CAWSASDYIQYF.